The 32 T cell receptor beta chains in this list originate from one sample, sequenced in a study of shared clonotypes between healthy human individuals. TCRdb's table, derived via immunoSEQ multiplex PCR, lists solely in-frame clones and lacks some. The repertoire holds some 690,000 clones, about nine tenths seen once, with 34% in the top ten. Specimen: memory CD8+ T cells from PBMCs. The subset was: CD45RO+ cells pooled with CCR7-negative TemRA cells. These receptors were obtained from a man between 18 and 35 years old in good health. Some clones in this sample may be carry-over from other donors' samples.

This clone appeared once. CDR3 in DNA: TGTGCCAGCAGCCAAGTCCGGGAAGCCCCGGGTGATAGTCAGCAGTACTTC. Protein sequence: CASSQVREAPGDSQQYF. The V call is TRBV14, the J call TRBJ2-7; D may be TRBD2 (5 bases). The V end lost 1 base, the J end lost 8 bases, and 24 bases lay between the germline ends. Germline loops: CDR1 SGHDN, CDR2 FVKESK. This CDR3 is 17 amino acids long.

CDR3 sequence: CASSVGDVYTF. The CDR3 coding sequence is TGTGCCAGCAGCGTAGGGGACGTCTACACCTTC. The V and J genes are TRBV7-9 and TRBJ1-2; maybe TRBD1 (5 bases). With 5 bases removed from V and 10 bases from J, the gap between germline ends came to 11 bases. The germline gives CDR1 SEHNR, CDR2 FQNEAQ (reference sequence). The CDR3 is made up of 11 amino acids.

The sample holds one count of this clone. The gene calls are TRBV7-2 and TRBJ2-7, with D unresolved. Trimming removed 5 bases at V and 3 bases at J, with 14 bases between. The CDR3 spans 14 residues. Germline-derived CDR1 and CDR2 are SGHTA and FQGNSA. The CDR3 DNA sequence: TGTGCCAGCAGCCCAAGTACCAGGTACTACGAGCAGTACTTC. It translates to CASSPSTRYYEQYF.

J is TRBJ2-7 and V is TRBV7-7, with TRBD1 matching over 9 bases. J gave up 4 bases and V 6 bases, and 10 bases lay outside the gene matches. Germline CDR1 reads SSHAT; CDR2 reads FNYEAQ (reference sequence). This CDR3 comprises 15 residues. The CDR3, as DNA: TGTGCCAGCAGTCACGGGGTACAGGGGGCTTACGAGCAGTACTTC. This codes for CASSHGVQGAYEQYF.

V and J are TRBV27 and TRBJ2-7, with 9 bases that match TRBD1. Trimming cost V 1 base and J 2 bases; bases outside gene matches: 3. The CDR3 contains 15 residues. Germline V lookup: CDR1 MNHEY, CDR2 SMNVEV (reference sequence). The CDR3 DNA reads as TGTGCCAGCAGTTTATACGGGACAGGGCCCTACGAGCAGTACTTC. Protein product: CASSLYGTGPYEQYF.

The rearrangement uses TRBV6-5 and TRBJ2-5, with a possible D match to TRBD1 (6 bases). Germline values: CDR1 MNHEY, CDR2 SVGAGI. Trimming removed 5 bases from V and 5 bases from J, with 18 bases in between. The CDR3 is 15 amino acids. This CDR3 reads CASSLFPGTTETQYF. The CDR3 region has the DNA TGTGCCAGCAGTCTGTTCCCCGGGACAACGGAGACCCAGTACTTC.

The CDR3 spells CASSLTGDTGELFF. The CDR3 bases are TGTGCCAGCAGTCTCACAGGGGACACCGGGGAGCTGTTTTTT. J is TRBJ2-2 and V is TRBV6-5; TRBD1 agrees at 7 bases. The CDR3 loop spans 14 amino acids. Germline CDR1 and CDR2: MNHEY and SVGAGI. With V trimmed by 5 bases and J by 3 bases, 3 bases remained unmatched.

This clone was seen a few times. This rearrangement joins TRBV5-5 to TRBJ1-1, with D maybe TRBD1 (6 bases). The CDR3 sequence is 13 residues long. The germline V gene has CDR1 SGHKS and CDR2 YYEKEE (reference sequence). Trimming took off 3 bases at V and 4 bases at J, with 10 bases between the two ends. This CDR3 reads CASSWGLGTEAFF. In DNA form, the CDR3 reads TGTGCCAGCAGCTGGGGGCTGGGCACTGAAGCTTTCTTT.

The CDR3 loop is CASSERGLPFYRYEQYF. The CDR3 DNA reads as TGTGCCAGCAGCGAAAGGGGACTGCCTTTTTATCGCTACGAGCAGTACTTC. The chain links TRBV5-8 to TRBJ2-7; D possibly corresponds to TRBD2 (6 bases). The germline CDR1 and CDR2 sequences are SGHTS and YDEGEE. V was clipped by 4 bases and J by 3 bases, with 23 bases between them. The CDR3 extends over 17 amino acids.

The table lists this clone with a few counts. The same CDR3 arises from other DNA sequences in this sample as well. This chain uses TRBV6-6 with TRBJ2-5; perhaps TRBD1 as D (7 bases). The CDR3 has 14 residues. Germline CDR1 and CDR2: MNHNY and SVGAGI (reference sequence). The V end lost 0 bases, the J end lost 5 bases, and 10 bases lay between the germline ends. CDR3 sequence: CASSYSPGGETQYF. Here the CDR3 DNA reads TGTGCCAGCAGTTACTCACCAGGGGGGGAGACCCAGTACTTC.

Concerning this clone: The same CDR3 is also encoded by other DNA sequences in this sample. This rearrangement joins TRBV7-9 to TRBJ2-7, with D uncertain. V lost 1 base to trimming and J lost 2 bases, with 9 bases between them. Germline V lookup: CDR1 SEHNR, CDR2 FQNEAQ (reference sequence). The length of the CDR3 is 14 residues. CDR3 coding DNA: TGTGCCAGCAGCTTAGTAGGGTTAACCTACGAGCAGTACTTC. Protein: CASSLVGLTYEQYF. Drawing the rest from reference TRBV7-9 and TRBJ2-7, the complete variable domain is DTGVSQNPRHKITKRGQNVTFRCDPISEHNRLYWYRQTLGQGPEFLTYFQNEAQLEKSRLLSDRFSAERPKGSFSTLEIQRTEQGDSAMYLCASSLVGLTYEQYFGPGTRLTVT.

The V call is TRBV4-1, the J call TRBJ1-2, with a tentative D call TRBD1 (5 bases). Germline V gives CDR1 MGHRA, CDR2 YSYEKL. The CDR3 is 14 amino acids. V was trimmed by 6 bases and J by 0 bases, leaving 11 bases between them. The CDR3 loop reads CASRNLTANYGYTF. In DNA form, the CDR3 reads TGCGCCAGCAGGAATCTGACAGCTAACTATGGCTACACCTTC.

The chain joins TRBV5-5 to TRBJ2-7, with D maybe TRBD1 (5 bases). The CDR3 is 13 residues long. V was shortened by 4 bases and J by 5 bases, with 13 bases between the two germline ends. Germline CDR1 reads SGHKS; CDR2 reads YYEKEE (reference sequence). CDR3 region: CASSGAGFNEQYF. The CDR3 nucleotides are TGTGCCAGCAGCGGGGCAGGGTTCAACGAGCAGTACTTC.

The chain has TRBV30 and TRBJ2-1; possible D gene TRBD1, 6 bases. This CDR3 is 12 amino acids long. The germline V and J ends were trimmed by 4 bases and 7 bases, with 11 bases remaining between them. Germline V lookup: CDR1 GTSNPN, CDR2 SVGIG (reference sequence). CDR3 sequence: CAWIQGGNEQFF. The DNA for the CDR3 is TGTGCCTGGATACAGGGTGGAAATGAGCAGTTCTTC.

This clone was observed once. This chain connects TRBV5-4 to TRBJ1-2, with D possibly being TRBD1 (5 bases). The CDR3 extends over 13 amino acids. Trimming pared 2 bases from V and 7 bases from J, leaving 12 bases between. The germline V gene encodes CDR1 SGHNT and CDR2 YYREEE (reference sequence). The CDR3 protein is CASSFGAPGGYTF. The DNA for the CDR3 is TGTGCCAGCAGCTTCGGGGCCCCTGGTGGCTACACCTTC.

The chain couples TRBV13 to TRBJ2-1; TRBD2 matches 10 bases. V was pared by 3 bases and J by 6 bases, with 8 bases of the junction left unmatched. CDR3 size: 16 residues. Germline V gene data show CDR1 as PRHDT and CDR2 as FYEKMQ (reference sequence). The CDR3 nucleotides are TGTGCCAGCAGCTTGTTCTTTAGCGGGAGGTCCAATGAGCAGTTCTTC. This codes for CASSLFFSGRSNEQFF.

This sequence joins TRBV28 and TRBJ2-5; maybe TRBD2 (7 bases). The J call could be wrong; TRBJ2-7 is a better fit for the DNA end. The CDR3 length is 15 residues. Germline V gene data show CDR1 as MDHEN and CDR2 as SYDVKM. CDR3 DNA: TGTGCCAGCAGTTTAGGGCGGGAGACAGGTTACGAGCAGTACTTC. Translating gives CASSLGRETGYEQYF.

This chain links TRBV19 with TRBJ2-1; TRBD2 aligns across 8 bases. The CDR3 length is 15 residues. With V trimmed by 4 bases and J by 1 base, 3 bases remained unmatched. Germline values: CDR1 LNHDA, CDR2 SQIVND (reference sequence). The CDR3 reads CASSSGTRSYNEQFF. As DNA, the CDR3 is TGTGCCAGTAGTAGTGGGACTAGGTCCTACAATGAGCAGTTCTTC.

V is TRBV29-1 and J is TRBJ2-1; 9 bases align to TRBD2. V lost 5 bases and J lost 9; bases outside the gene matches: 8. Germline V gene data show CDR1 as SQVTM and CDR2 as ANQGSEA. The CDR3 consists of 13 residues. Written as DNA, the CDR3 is TGCAGCGTTAGTCTAGCGGGAAGGGGTGAGCAGTTCTTC. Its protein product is CSVSLAGRGEQFF.

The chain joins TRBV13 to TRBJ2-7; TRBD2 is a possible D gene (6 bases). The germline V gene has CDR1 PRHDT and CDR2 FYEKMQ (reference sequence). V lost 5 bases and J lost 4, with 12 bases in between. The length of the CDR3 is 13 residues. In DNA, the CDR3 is TGTGCCAGCAGCCTCAGCGGGTGGTACGAGCAGTACTTC. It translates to CASSLSGWYEQYF. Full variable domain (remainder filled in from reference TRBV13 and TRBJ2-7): AAGVIQSPRHLIKEKRETATLKCYPIPRHDTVYWYQQGPGQDPQFLISFYEKMQSDKGSIPDRFSAQQFSDYHSELNMSSLELGDSALYFCASSLSGWYEQYFGPGTRLTVT.

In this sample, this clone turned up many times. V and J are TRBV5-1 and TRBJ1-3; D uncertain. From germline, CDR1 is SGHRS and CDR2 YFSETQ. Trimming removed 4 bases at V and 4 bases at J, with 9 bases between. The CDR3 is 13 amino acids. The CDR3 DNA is TGCGCCAGCAGCCCGGTATCGGGAAACACCATATATTTT. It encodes CASSPVSGNTIYF.

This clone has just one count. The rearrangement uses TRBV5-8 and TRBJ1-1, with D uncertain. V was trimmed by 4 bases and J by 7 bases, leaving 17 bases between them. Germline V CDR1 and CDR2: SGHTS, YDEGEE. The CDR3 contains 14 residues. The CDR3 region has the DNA TGTGCCAGCAGCCCCACATTTTCGGGGATTGAAGCTTTCTTT. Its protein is CASSPTFSGIEAFF.

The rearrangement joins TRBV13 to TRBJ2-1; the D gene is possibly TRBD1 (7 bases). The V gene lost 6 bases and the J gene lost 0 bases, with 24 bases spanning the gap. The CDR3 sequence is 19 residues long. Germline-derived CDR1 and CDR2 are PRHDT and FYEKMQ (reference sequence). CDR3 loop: CASSPRDRVSAGSYNEQFF. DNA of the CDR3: TGTGCCAGCAGTCCCCGAGACAGGGTTTCAGCGGGCTCCTACAATGAGCAGTTCTTC.

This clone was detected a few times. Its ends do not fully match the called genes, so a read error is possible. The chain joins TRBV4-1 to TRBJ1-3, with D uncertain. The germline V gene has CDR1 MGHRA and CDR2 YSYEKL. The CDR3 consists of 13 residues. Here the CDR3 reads CASSQDPAVEEHF. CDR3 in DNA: TGCGCCAGCAGCCAAGATCCCGCCGTGGAGGAACATTTT.

The CDR3 coding sequence is TGCGCCAGCAGCCAAGTCGGAGCGGAATACAACCCCCGCACAGATACGCAGTATTTT. Its translation is CASSQVGAEYNPRTDTQYF. V is TRBV4-1 and J is TRBJ2-3, with D perhaps matching TRBD2 (5 bases). Trimming removed 1 base from V and 1 base from J, with 21 bases in between. The germline gives CDR1 MGHRA, CDR2 YSYEKL. CDR3 size: 19 residues.

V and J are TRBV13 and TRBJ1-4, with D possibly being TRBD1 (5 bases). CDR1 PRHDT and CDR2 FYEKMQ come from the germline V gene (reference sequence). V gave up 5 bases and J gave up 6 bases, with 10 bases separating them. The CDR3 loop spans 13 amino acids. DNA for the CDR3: TGTGCCAGCAGCCCCGGGGCCGATGAAAAACTGTTTTTT. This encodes CASSPGADEKLFF.

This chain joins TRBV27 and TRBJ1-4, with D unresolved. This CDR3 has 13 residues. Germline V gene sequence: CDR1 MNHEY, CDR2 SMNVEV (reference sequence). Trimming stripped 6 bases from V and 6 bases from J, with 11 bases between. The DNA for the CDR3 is TGTGCCAGCAGAGGGTGGGCAGATGAAAAACTGTTTTTT. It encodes CASRGWADEKLFF. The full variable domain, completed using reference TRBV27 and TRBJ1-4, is EAQVTQNPRYLITVTGKKLTVTCSQNMNHEYMSWYRQDPGLGLRQIYYSMNVEVTDKGDVPEGYKVSRKEKRNFPLILESPSPNQTSLYFCASRGWADEKLFFGSGTQLSVL.

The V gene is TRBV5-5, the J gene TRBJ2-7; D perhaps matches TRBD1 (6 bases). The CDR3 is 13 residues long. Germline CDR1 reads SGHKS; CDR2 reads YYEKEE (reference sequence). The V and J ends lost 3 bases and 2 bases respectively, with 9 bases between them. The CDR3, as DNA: TGTGCCAGCAGCTCAGGACAGACCTACGAGCAGTACTTC. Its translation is CASSSGQTYEQYF.

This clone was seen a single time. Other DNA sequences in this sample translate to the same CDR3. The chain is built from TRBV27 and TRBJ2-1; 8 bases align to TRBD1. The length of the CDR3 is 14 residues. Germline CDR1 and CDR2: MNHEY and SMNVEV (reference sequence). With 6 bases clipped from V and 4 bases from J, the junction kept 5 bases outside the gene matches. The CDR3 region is CASSPTGAYNEQFF. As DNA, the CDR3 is TGTGCCAGCAGCCCGACAGGGGCATACAATGAGCAGTTCTTC.

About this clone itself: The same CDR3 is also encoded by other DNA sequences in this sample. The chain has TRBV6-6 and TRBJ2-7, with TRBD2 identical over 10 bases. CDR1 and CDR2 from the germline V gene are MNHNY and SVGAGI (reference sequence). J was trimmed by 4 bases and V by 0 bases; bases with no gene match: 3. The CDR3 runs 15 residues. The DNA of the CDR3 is TGTGCCAGCAGTTACTCCCCTAGCGGGAGTTACGAGCAGTACTTC. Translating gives CASSYSPSGSYEQYF.

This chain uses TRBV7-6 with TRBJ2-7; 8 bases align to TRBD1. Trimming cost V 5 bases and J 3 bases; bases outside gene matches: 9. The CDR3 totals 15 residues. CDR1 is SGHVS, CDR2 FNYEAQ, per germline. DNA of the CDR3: TGTGCCAGCAGCACCCGTGTGGGGACAGGCTACGAGCAGTACTTC. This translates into CASSTRVGTGYEQYF.

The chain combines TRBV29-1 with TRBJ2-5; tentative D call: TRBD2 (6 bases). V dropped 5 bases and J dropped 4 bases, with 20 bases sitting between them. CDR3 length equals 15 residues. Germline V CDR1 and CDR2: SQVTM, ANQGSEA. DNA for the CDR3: TGCAGCGTTTCAGGAGGGGACTGGCCGGGAGAGACCCAGTACTTC. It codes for CSVSGGDWPGETQYF.